This T cell receptor beta chain was profiled in a study of OX40 agonist ivuxolimab in advanced cancers. Profiled with immunoSEQ multiplex PCR; TCRdb holds only in-frame clones, not every one. The sample lists under 75,000 clones, approximately 89% seen once, with approximately 2% in the top ten. From germline, CDR1 is MGHDK and CDR2 SYGVNS. This CDR3 spans 13 amino acids. Trimming stripped 5 bases from V and 8 bases from J, with 12 bases between. Sequencing was performed on CD4+ or CD8+ T cells sorted from blood, taken in a trial of the OX40 agonist ivuxolimab. The clonotype was recovered from an adult with an advanced solid tumor such as melanoma, head and neck, liver or kidney cancer. This chain connects TRBV25-1 to TRBJ1-4; D is unresolved. CDR3 amino acids: CASSPHAIEKLFF. In DNA form, the CDR3 reads TGTGCCAGCAGTCCGCATGCCATCGAAAAACTGTTTTTT.